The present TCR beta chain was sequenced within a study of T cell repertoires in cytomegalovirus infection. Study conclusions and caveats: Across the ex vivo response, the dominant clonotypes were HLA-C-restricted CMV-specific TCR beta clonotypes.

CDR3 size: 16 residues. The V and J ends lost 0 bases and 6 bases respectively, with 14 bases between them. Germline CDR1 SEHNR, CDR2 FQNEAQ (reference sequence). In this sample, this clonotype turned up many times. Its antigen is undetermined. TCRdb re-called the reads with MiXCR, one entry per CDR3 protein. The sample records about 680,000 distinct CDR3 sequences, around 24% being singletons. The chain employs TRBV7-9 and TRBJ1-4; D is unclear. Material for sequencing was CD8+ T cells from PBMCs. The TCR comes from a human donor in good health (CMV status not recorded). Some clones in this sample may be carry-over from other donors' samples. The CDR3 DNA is TGTGCCAGCAGCTTAGCGCTCTCCGATTGGGATGAAAAACTGTTTTTT. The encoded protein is CASSLALSDWDEKLFF.